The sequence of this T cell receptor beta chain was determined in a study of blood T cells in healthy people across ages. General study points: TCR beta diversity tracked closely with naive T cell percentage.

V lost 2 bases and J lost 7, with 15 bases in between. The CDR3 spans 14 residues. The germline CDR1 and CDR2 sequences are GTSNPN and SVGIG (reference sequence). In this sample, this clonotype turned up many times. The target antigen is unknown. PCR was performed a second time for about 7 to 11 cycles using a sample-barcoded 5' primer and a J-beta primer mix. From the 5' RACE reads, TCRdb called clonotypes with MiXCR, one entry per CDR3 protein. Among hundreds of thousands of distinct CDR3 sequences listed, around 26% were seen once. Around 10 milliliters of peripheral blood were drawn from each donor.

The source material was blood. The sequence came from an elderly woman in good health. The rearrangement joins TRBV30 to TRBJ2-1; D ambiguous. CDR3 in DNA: TGTGCCTGGAGTATCGGACCCGCCAGGAATGAGCAGTTCTTC. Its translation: CAWSIGPARNEQFF.